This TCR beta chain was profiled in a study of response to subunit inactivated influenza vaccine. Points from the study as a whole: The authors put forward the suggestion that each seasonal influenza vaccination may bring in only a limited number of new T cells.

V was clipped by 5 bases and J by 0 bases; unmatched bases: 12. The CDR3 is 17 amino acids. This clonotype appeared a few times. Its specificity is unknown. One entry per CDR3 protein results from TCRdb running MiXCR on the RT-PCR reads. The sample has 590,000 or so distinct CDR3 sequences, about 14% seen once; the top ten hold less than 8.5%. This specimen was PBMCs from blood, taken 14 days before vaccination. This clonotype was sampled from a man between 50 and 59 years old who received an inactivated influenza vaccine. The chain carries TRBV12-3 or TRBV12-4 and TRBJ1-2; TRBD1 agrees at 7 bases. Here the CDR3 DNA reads TGTGCCAGCAGTACCCGCGGGACAGAAATCGCTAACTATGGCTACACCTTC. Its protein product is CASSTRGTEIANYGYTF.